These 12 T cell receptor beta chains originate from one sample sequenced in a study of blood T cells in healthy people across ages. Combining a sample-barcoded 5' primer with a J-beta primer mix, a second PCR ran for roughly 7 to 11 cycles. TCRdb passed the 5' RACE reads through MiXCR, listing each CDR3 protein once. The table lists 600,000 to 850,000 distinct CDR3 sequences, around 46% of them singletons, with 20% to 25% in the top ten. Sequenced: blood. The receptors derive from a woman aged 55-69 years in good health.

This clonotype was observed at least ten times. The V call is TRBV5-1, the J call TRBJ2-1; 9 positions agree with TRBD2. Trimming removed 4 bases from V and 4 bases from J; junction bases left unmatched: 9. CDR3 length: 16 amino acids. Germline V CDR1 and CDR2: SGHRS, YFSETQ. The CDR3 region is CASSVRPSGVYNEQFF. Written as DNA, the CDR3 is TGCGCCAGCAGCGTACGTCCTAGCGGGGTATACAATGAGCAGTTCTTC.

The chain links TRBV7-2 to TRBJ2-5; a weak D match, TRBD1 (6 bases). The CDR3 extends over 15 amino acids. Germline V gives CDR1 SGHTA, CDR2 FQGNSA. The germline V and J ends were trimmed by 8 bases and 2 bases, with 18 bases remaining between them. The CDR3 nucleotides read TGTGCCAGCGCAGGTGGGGGCTTTAGACAAGAGACCCAGTACTTC. Translation gives CASAGGGFRQETQYF.

This chain links TRBV12-5 with TRBJ1-5; TRBD1 aligns across 7 bases. CDR3 length: 17 amino acids. Losses at the gene ends were 2 bases for V and 0 bases for J; bases not matched to a gene: 7. The germline V gene encodes CDR1 LGHNT and CDR2 FRNRAP. This CDR3 reads CASGLSPGQSSNQPQHF. The CDR3 nucleotides read TGTGCTAGTGGTTTGTCCCCGGGACAGTCTAGCAATCAGCCCCAGCATTTT.

This clonotype has only a few counts. V gene TRBV18 combines with J gene TRBJ1-6, with D unclear. V dropped 3 bases and J dropped 9 bases, with 15 bases sitting between them. Germline values: CDR1 KGHSH, CDR2 LQKENI. The CDR3 has 15 residues. CDR3 sequence reads: CASSPVFRTGSPLHF. CDR3 in DNA: TGTGCCAGCTCACCGGTTTTCCGGACGGGTTCACCCCTCCACTTT. The whole variable domain, filled in from reference TRBV18 and TRBJ1-6, reads NAGVMQNPRHLVRRRGQEARLRCSPMKGHSHVYWYRQLPEEGLKFMVYLQKENIIDESGMPKERFSAEFPKEGPSILRIQQVVRGDSAAYFCASSPVFRTGSPLHFGNGTRLTVT.

A few counts support this clonotype. The gene calls are TRBV29-1 and TRBJ1-1; D possibly corresponds to TRBD1 (6 bases). Trimming left V 4 bases short and J 5 bases short, with 17 bases between. Germline loops: CDR1 SQVTM, CDR2 ANQGSEA. This CDR3 is built from 14 residues. CDR3 bases: TGCAGCGTTGCTTTGAGGGCAGGGGATACTGAAGCTTTCTTT. This translates into CSVALRAGDTEAFF.

This clonotype showed up just once. The V gene is TRBV9, the J gene TRBJ2-7; D gene uncertain. From germline, CDR1 is SGDLS and CDR2 YYNGEE. The germline V and J ends were trimmed by 0 bases and 4 bases, with 14 bases remaining between them. This CDR3 comprises 15 residues. The CDR3 protein is CASSVGERVIYEQYF. The CDR3, as DNA: TGTGCCAGCAGCGTAGGGGAACGAGTTATATACGAGCAGTACTTC.

The genes are TRBV24-1 and TRBJ2-1, with D perhaps TRBD1 (6 bases). This CDR3 comprises 16 residues. Germline V gene data show CDR1 as KGHDR and CDR2 as SFDVKD. V shed 0 bases and J shed 0 bases, with 8 bases lying between them. In nucleotides, the CDR3 is TGTGCCACCAGTGATTTGCAGGGACACTCCTACAATGAGCAGTTCTTC. Translation gives CATSDLQGHSYNEQFF.

The chain employs TRBV20-1 and TRBJ2-1; TRBD2 is a possible D gene (6 bases). CDR1 and CDR2 (germline): DFQATT, SNEGSKA (reference sequence). This CDR3 spans 14 amino acids. V was clipped by 1 base and J by 4 bases, with 11 bases between them. The CDR3 DNA reads TGCAGTGCTAGAGCCAGCGGGCCTTACAATGAGCAGTTCTTC. It codes for CSARASGPYNEQFF.

This clonotype has more than one count but fewer than ten. The V and J genes are TRBV14 and TRBJ1-2, with a weak D call TRBD1 (6 bases). CDR1 SGHDN and CDR2 FVKESK come from the germline V gene. CDR3 length equals 15 residues. Trimming removed 0 bases from V and 6 bases from J, with 14 bases in between. In nucleotides, the CDR3 is TGTGCCAGCAGCCAAGATGCGGGGGGCAAGAATGGCTACACCTTC. It encodes CASSQDAGGKNGYTF. Complete variable domain (other parts from reference TRBV14 and TRBJ1-2): EAGVTQFPSHSVIEKGQTVTLRCDPISGHDNLYWYRRVMGKEIKFLLHFVKESKQDESGMPNNRFLAERTGGTYSTLKVQPAELEDSGVYFCASSQDAGGKNGYTFGSGTRLTVV.

As concerns this clonotype: This may stem from a read error, because a much larger clone lies one nucleotide away. The CDR3, as DNA: TGCAGCGTTAATAGCGGTTCTAGCATAGATACGCAGTATTTT. It is translated as CSVNSGSSIDTQYF. The V and J genes are TRBV29-1 and TRBJ2-3; TRBD2 is a possible D gene (6 bases). Per the germline V gene, CDR1 is SQVTM and CDR2 is ANQGSEA. CDR3 length equals 14 residues.

Many counts were recorded for this clonotype. The V and J genes are TRBV7-9 and TRBJ1-2; TRBD1 agrees at 10 bases. After removal of 0 bases from V and 7 bases from J, the junction contained 5 bases not matched to a gene. CDR1 SEHNR and CDR2 FQNEAQ come from the germline V gene (reference sequence). The CDR3 has 15 amino acids. CDR3 protein: CASSLAGTGASGYTF. The DNA for the CDR3 is TGTGCCAGCAGCTTAGCCGGGACAGGGGCATCTGGCTACACCTTC.

Notes on this clonotype: This may be a read error, as it is one base from a much larger clone. J is TRBJ2-5 and V is TRBV3-1; 9 bases are a match to TRBD2. V trimming: 6 bases; J trimming: 9 bases; junction bases outside the gene matches: 11. The CDR3 is 14 amino acids. Germline V gene sequence: CDR1 LGHDT, CDR2 YNNKEL (reference sequence). The CDR3 spells CASRTSGWVEAQYF. CDR3 nucleotides: TGTGCCAGCAGGACTAGCGGCTGGGTTGAGGCCCAGTACTTC.